This TCR beta chain was sequenced for a study of blood T cells in healthy people across ages. General study findings and limits: Diversity figures based on one million T cells were deemed too low.

CDR1 is SGHRS and CDR2 is YFSETQ in the germline V gene. V lost 5 bases and J lost 5, with 11 bases in between. The CDR3 contains 12 residues. PCR was performed a second time for roughly 7 to 11 cycles using a sample-barcoded 5' primer and a J-beta primer mix. TCRdb re-derived calls from the 5' RACE reads in MiXCR, one entry per CDR3 protein. There are about 1.4 million distinct CDR3 sequences in the sample; roughly 64% occur only once, and 5% to 7% lies in the top ten. This clonotype appeared a few times. What it binds is unknown. Sequenced: blood. The TCR sequence derives from a man younger than 30 in good health. This chain uses TRBV5-1 with TRBJ2-7; D is perhaps TRBD1 (6 bases). CDR3 nucleotides: TGCGCCAGCAGTTACAGGGCGGACGAGCAGTACTTC. It codes for CASSYRADEQYF.